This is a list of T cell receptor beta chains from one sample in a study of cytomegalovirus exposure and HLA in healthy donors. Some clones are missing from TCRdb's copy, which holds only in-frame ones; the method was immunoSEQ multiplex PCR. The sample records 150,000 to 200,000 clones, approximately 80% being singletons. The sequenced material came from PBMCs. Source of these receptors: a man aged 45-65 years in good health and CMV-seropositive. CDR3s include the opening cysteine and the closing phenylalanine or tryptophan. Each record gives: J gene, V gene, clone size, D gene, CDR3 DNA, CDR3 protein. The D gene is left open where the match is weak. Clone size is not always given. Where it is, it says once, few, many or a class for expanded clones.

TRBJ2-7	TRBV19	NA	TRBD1	TGTGCCAGTAGTAAAGGAGGACAGGGCTCCTACGAGCAGTACTTC	CASSKGGQGSYEQYF
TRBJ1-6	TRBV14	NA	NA	TGTGCCAGCAGCCTTGGGGCCTCAGGCAATTCACCCCTCCACTTT	CASSLGASGNSPLHF
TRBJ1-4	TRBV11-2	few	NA	TGTGCCAGCACCTCGGGTGCAACTAATGAAAAACTGTTTTTT	CASTSGATNEKLFF
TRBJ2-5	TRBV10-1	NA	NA	TGCGCCAGCAGCCGGGACTACCAAGAGACCCAGTACTTC	CASSRDYQETQYF
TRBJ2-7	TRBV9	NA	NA	TGTGCCAGCAGCGTAGCCGCTACTAGTTTCTACGAGCAGTACTTC	CASSVAATSFYEQYF
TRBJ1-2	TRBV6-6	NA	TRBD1	TGTGCCAGCAGTGTGACAGGGGGCGTAGGCTATGGCTACACCTTC	CASSVTGGVGYGYTF
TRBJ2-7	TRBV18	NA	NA	TGTGCCAGCTCACCACGGATCAAGGCTGGGCTCGACGAGCAGTACTTC	CASSPRIKAGLDEQYF
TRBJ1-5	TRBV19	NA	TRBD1	TGTGCCAGTAGTTGGGGACAGGGTCTGGCCCAGCCCCAGCATTTT	CASSWGQGLAQPQHF
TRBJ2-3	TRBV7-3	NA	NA	TGTGCCAGCAGCCTGGGGGGGGGCCGCACAGATACGCAGTATTTT	CASSLGGGRTDTQYF
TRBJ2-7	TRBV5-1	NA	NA	TGCGCCAGCAGCTTGGAGCCAGGTTACTCCTACGAGCAGTACTTC	CASSLEPGYSYEQYF
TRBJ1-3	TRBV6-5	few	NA	TGTGCCAGCAAGGAGGGGCCTCACTCTGGAAACACCATATATTTT	CASKEGPHSGNTIYF
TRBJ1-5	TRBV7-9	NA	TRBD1	TGTGCCAGCAGCACCGAGCGGACAGGGGGTAACAGTCAGCCCCAGCATTTT	CASSTERTGGNSQPQHF
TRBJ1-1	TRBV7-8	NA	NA	TGTGCCAGCAGCCTTTCCCGGGTGAATGAAGCTTTCTTT	CASSLSRVNEAFF
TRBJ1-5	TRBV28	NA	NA	TGTGCCAGCAGCCCCATTAGCAATCAGCCCCAGCATTTT	CASSPISNQPQHF
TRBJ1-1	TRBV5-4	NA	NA	TGTGCCAGCAGCTTGCGGGACTCTGGCGCTGAAGCTTTCTTT	CASSLRDSGAEAFF
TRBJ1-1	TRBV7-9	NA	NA	TGTGCCAGCAGCACCGGGACACCGAACACTGAAGCTTTCTTT	CASSTGTPNTEAFF
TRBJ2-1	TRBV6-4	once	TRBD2	TGTGCCAGCAGCGGAGGGACTAGCGGTAACAATGAGCAGTTCTTC	CASSGGTSGNNEQFF
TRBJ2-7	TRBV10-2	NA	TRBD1	TGCGCCAGCACAGAGACAGGGTCGGTCGAGCAGTACTTC	CASTETGSVEQYF
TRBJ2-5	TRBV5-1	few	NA	TGCGCCAGCAGCTTGGACTTCATGGCCCAGTACTTC	CASSLDFMAQYF
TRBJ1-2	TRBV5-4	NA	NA	TGTGCCAGCAGCTCCAGGGGTCGGGACTATGGCTACACCTTC	CASSSRGRDYGYTF
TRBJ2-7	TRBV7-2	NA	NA	TGTGCCAGCAGCCTGGGGGCAGGGCTCTACGAGCAGTACTTC	CASSLGAGLYEQYF
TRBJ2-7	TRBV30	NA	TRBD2	TGTGCCTGGAGTGCGGGGGGGCCCAACGAGCAGTACTTC	CAWSAGGPNEQYF
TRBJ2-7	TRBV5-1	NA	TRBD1	TGCGCCAGCAGCTTGTCTCACAGGGGCTCCTACGAGCAGTACTTC	CASSLSHRGSYEQYF